This T cell receptor (beta chain) stems from a study of metastatic and nonmetastatic thyroid tumors. About the research overall: The authors compared repertoires across blood and tumor or nodule tissue from malignant and benign thyroid patients.

The germline V and J ends were trimmed by 1 base and 5 bases, with 0 bases remaining between them. Germline loops: CDR1 SEHNR, CDR2 FQNEAQ (reference sequence). This CDR3 is built from 11 residues. Thyroid surgery was performed in patients who had received no treatment beforehand. This clone occurred many times. The antigen remains undetermined. Broader study findings: Significantly higher TCR beta diversity was reportedly seen in malignant thyroid tumors than benign nodules, in blood and tumor.

In the original processing: Variation in CDR3 across clinicopathological groups served as the basis for constructing a distant-metastasis classifier in papillary thyroid cancer. TCRdb re-analyzed the PCR reads using MiXCR. These V and J calls rely on TCRdb rather than the paper's analysis. The sample carries roughly 14,000 clones, about 33% recorded once. V is TRBV7-9 and J is TRBJ2-1; D is uncertain. The source is a female donor with papillary thyroid cancer or a benign thyroid nodule (not recorded which). Some clones in this sample may be carry-over from other donors' samples. The sequencing sample was made of tumor tissue. CDR3 in amino acids: CASSLDNEQFF. DNA for the CDR3: TGTGCCAGCAGCTTAGACAATGAGCAGTTCTTC.